The rows below give T cell receptor beta chains drawn from one sample of a study of blood T cells in healthy people across ages. TCRdb ran MiXCR on the 5' RACE reads and lists one entry per CDR3 protein. The table records around 900,000 distinct CDR3 sequences, just over 50% of them present only once. Material for sequencing was blood. These receptors were taken from a woman aged 55-69 years in good health. The CDR3 runs from the conserved cysteine through the conserved F or W. The D gene is left open where the match is weak. Some rows mark clone size as missing; the rest say once, few, many or name a class of expanded clone.

TRBJ2-5,.,.,TRBV14,CASRQRQKETQYF,TGTGCCAGCAGGCAAAGACAAAAAGAGACCCAGTACTTC
TRBJ2-5,TRBD1,.,TRBV5-1,CASSIQGNEETQYF,TGCGCCAGCAGCATACAGGGGAATGAAGAGACCCAGTACTTC
TRBJ2-5,TRBD1,.,TRBV7-9,CASSPLRDSFGETQYF,TGTGCCAGCAGTCCTCTCCGGGACAGCTTTGGAGAGACCCAGTACTTC
TRBJ2-7,TRBD2,.,TRBV20-1,CTCSGGAMNEQYF,TGCACCTGTAGCGGGGGGGCCATGAATGAGCAGTACTTC
TRBJ1-4,.,.,TRBV18,CASAPLSNEKLFF,TGTGCCAGCGCACCACTTTCTAATGAAAAACTGTTTTTT
TRBJ2-7,TRBD2,.,TRBV12-3/TRBV12-4,CASSAGTSGSGPYEQYF,TGTGCCAGCAGTGCCGGGACTAGCGGGAGCGGACCCTACGAGCAGTACTTC
TRBJ2-6,TRBD1,.,TRBV27,CASSPGTGPLLGANVLTF,TGTGCCAGCAGTCCGGGGACAGGGCCCCTCCTTGGGGCCAACGTCCTGACTTTC
TRBJ2-3,TRBD1,.,TRBV5-1,CASSLAGQGLKSDTQYF,TGCGCCAGCAGCTTGGCGGGACAGGGCTTGAAATCCGATACGCAGTATTTT
TRBJ2-7,.,.,TRBV2,CASCCGHRYEQYF,TGTGCCAGCTGTTGCGGACACCGCTACGAGCAGTACTTC
TRBJ1-5,.,.,TRBV3-1,CASSSSRGRGNQPQHF,TGTGCCAGCAGCTCAAGCAGGGGCAGGGGCAATCAGCCCCAGCATTTT
TRBJ2-1,.,.,TRBV4-3,CASSQVGLTISSYNEQFF,TGCGCCAGCAGCCAAGTAGGACTGACTATAAGCTCCTACAATGAGCAGTTCTTC
TRBJ2-5,.,many,TRBV29-1,CSVLRSQKTQYF,TGCAGCGTTCTCCGCTCCCAGAAGACCCAGTACTTC
TRBJ2-3,.,.,TRBV6-2/TRBV6-3,CASSIGGGMGRVQYF,TGTGCCAGCAGCATCGGAGGAGGGATGGGTCGTGTGCAGTATTTT
TRBJ2-1,TRBD1,.,TRBV5-1,CASSSTGSSYNEQFF,TGTGCCAGCAGCTCGACAGGGAGCTCCTACAATGAGCAGTTCTTC
TRBJ1-5,.,.,TRBV20-1,CSARLGDHPQHF,TGCAGTGCTAGATTGGGCGATCATCCCCAGCATTTT
TRBJ2-1,.,.,TRBV11-3,CASSWDGQKGNEQFF,TGTGCCAGCAGTTGGGACGGCCAGAAGGGCAATGAGCAGTTCTTC
TRBJ1-1,.,.,TRBV6-5,CASRGRLNTEAFF,TGTGCCAGCAGAGGCAGACTGAACACTGAAGCTTTCTTT
TRBJ2-1,TRBD2,.,TRBV14,CASSQVTGLAEQFF,TGTGCCAGCAGCCAAGTGACTGGACTAGCCGAGCAGTTCTTC
TRBJ1-2,.,.,TRBV20-1,CSARTRGNYGYTF,TGCAGTGCTAGGACCAGGGGTAACTATGGCTACACCTTC
TRBJ2-1,TRBD2,.,TRBV28,CASSNLGRSYNEQFF,TGTGCCAGCAGCAACCTCGGGAGGTCCTACAATGAGCAGTTCTTC
TRBJ1-5,TRBD1,.,TRBV2,CASRVTGLDQPQHF,TGTGCCAGCAGGGTGACAGGGTTGGACCAGCCCCAGCATTTT
TRBJ2-2,.,.,TRBV27,CASNLRASYLPGELFF,TGTGCCAGCAATTTACGGGCTAGCTATTTACCCGGGGAGCTGTTTTTT
TRBJ2-5,.,few,TRBV14,CASSQNPGPWETQYF,TGTGCCAGCAGCCAAAATCCGGGACCTTGGGAGACCCAGTACTTC
TRBJ2-7,.,few,TRBV28,CASSLSRTNNYEQYF,TGTGCCAGCAGTTTATCCCGGACGAACAACTACGAGCAGTACTTC
TRBJ2-5,TRBD2,.,TRBV7-8,CASSRRAGGIETQYF,TGTGCCAGCAGCAGACGGGCGGGAGGGATAGAGACCCAGTACTTC
TRBJ2-7,TRBD1,.,TRBV28,CASRTGAGGDEQYF,TGTGCCAGCAGAACCGGTGCAGGGGGTGACGAGCAGTACTTC
TRBJ2-5,.,few,TRBV18,CASSPPGSRKETQYF,TGTGCCAGCTCACCACCTGGATCGCGGAAAGAGACCCAGTACTTC
TRBJ1-2,.,few,TRBV12-3/TRBV12-4,CASGSDSYLYGYTF,TGTGCCAGCGGGTCGGACAGTTACCTTTATGGCTACACCTTC
TRBJ2-7,TRBD1,.,TRBV25-1,CASNTRQGAGVEQYF,TGTGCCAGCAATACAAGACAGGGGGCGGGAGTCGAGCAGTACTTC
TRBJ2-1,.,few,TRBV12-3/TRBV12-4,CASSFVGNEQFF,TGTGCCAGCAGTTTCGTTGGCAATGAGCAGTTCTTC
TRBJ2-7,TRBD1,once,TRBV5-4,CASSLQQGAPNNEQYF,TGTGCCAGCAGCTTACAACAGGGGGCGCCTAACAATGAGCAGTACTTC
TRBJ2-1,TRBD2,.,TRBV10-2,CASSRASGRTDEQFF,TGCGCCAGCAGCCGAGCTAGCGGGAGAACAGATGAGCAGTTCTTC
TRBJ2-1,.,.,TRBV13,CASSVGRGDEQFF,TGTGCCAGCAGCGTAGGGAGGGGGGATGAGCAGTTCTTC
TRBJ1-1,.,.,TRBV9,CASSPRQTNTEAFF,TGTGCCAGCAGCCCCAGACAGACTAACACTGAAGCTTTCTTT
TRBJ2-7,TRBD2,.,TRBV20-1,CRPTSGSRQYF,TGCAGGCCGACTAGCGGGAGTCGGCAGTACTTC
TRBJ2-5,TRBD1,.,TRBV6-2/TRBV6-3,CASSPRRSTGKETQYF,TGTGCCAGCAGCCCCCGGAGATCGACAGGGAAAGAGACCCAGTACTTC
TRBJ2-1,.,.,TRBV14,CASSPQQSYNEQFF,TGTGCCAGCAGCCCTCAACAGAGTTACAATGAGCAGTTCTTC
TRBJ1-4,.,once,TRBV2,CASSPTGLGNEKLFF,TGTGCCAGCAGTCCCACAGGGTTGGGTAATGAAAAACTGTTTTTT
TRBJ2-1,.,.,TRBV12-3/TRBV12-4,CASSLVDPYNEQFF,TGTGCCAGCAGTTTGGTAGACCCGTACAATGAGCAGTTCTTC
TRBJ2-3,.,.,TRBV29-1,CSGGLDLGPTDTQYF,TGCAGCGGTGGCCTAGATCTCGGGCCCACAGATACGCAGTATTTT
TRBJ2-7,TRBD2,.,TRBV20-1,CSARASGRTGEQYF,TGCAGTGCTAGGGCTAGCGGGAGAACAGGCGAGCAGTACTTC
TRBJ2-1,.,.,TRBV11-2,CASSPPTWDEQFF,TGTGCCAGCAGCCCCCCTACCTGGGATGAGCAGTTCTTC
TRBJ2-7,TRBD2,few,TRBV29-1,CSVEGSSGSYEQYF,TGCAGCGTTGAAGGGTCTAGCGGGAGCTACGAGCAGTACTTC
TRBJ2-1,.,.,TRBV6-4,CASSPTGALLFF,TGTGCCAGCAGTCCGACAGGTGCGCTTTTGTTCTTC
TRBJ2-3,.,.,TRBV13,CASSIFQGGTDTQYF,TGTGCCAGCAGCATCTTCCAGGGTGGCACAGATACGCAGTATTTT
TRBJ2-3,.,.,TRBV6-5,CASSYSAGYTDTQYF,TGTGCCAGCAGTTACTCCGCGGGGTACACAGATACGCAGTATTTT
TRBJ2-7,.,few,TRBV12-3/TRBV12-4,CASSLALGKIPYEQYF,TGTGCCAGCAGTTTAGCGCTCGGAAAAATTCCCTACGAGCAGTACTTC
TRBJ2-7,TRBD1,.,TRBV30,CAWSKGGQGEQYF,TGTGCCTGGAGTAAAGGGGGCCAAGGCGAGCAGTACTTC
TRBJ2-5,.,.,TRBV20-1,CSARGGGTVQETQYF,TGCAGTGCTAGAGGTGGCGGGACGGTGCAAGAGACCCAGTACTTC
TRBJ2-3,.,.,TRBV20-1,CSARDLQSGTDTQYF,TGCAGTGCTAGAGATCTACAGAGCGGCACAGATACGCAGTATTTT
TRBJ2-5,TRBD2,few,TRBV9,CASSPSGRANWETQYF,TGTGCCAGCAGCCCTAGCGGGAGGGCCAATTGGGAGACCCAGTACTTC
TRBJ2-7,.,few,TRBV27,CASSFAGHYEQYF,TGTGCCAGCAGTTTTGCGGGGCACTACGAGCAGTACTTC
TRBJ2-3,TRBD1,many,TRBV4-3,CASSHGQGTDTQYF,TGCGCCAGCAGCCATGGACAGGGAACAGATACGCAGTATTTT
TRBJ2-5,.,.,TRBV28,CASSLEGATRMRTQYF,TGTGCCAGCAGTTTAGAAGGGGCGACCCGGATGAGGACCCAGTACTTC
TRBJ2-1,.,.,TRBV4-3,CASSQEGGNEQFF,TGCGCCAGCAGCCAAGAAGGAGGGAATGAGCAGTTCTTC
TRBJ2-4,.,few,TRBV12-3/TRBV12-4,CASSLSMEKNIQYF,TGTGCCAGCAGTTTATCGATGGAGAAAAACATTCAGTACTTC
TRBJ1-2,.,.,TRBV2,CASDAIQGSNGYTF,TGTGCCAGCGACGCAATACAGGGTTCTAATGGCTACACCTTC
TRBJ2-3,.,.,TRBV2,CASTGRGWGTDTQYF,TGTGCCAGCACCGGAAGGGGTTGGGGTACAGATACGCAGTATTTT
TRBJ2-3,TRBD2,few,TRBV2,CASNRLAGGKDTQYF,TGTGCCAGCAATCGACTAGCGGGGGGAAAGGATACGCAGTATTTT
TRBJ2-4,.,.,TRBV6-5,CASRRDTGEQYF,TGTGCCAGCAGAAGGGACACTGGGGAGCAGTACTTC